This T cell receptor beta chain was identified during a study of T cells in tuberculosis. Looking at the study overall: The T cells targeted glucose monomycolate, a mycobacterial lipid, via CD1B.

No alpha-beta pairing information exists for these sequences. Using immunoSEQ multiplex PCR, the repertoire was profiled, and TCRdb retains in-frame clones only, with some absent. Here the sample spans more than 70,000 clones, about nine tenths being singletons. The CDR3 contains 15 residues. V lost 1 base and J 5 bases, leaving 12 bases between the germline ends. Germline V gene sequence: CDR1 SGHDT, CDR2 YYEEEE. After thawing and overnight rest, PBMC were stained with GMM-loaded CD1B tetramer, viability dye and anti-CD3 for sorting. C32 glucose monomycolate from Rhodococcus equi was loaded onto the CD1B tetramers. General observations from the study: The stringent gate may have excluded weak CD1B-GMM tetramer binders.

The clonotype comes from an adult woman with latent tuberculosis. The chain employs TRBV5-6 and TRBJ2-2, with a possible D match to TRBD1 (6 bases). Sample: CD1b-GMM tetramer-negative cells sorted from PBMCs. CDR3 bases: TGTGCCAGCAGCTTGCTACTAAGGGGGACCGGGGAGCTGTTTTTT. Its translation: CASSLLLRGTGELFF. The complete variable domain, with remaining parts taken from reference TRBV5-6 and TRBJ2-2, reads DAGVTQSPTHLIKTRGQQVTLRCSPKSGHDTVSWYQQALGQGPQFIFQYYEEEERQRGNFPDRFSGHQFPNYSSELNVNALLLGDSALYLCASSLLLRGTGELFFGEGSRLTVL.